Listed below are T cell receptor beta chains from one sample, sequenced in a study of CD8 T cells in Susac syndrome. One entry per CDR3 protein, called by TCRdb with MiXCR from the immunoSEQ multiplex PCR reads. The sample has roughly 250,000 distinct CDR3 sequences, approximately 95% seen once. Sequences were obtained from CD4+ T cells from PBMCs. Every receptor here comes from a human donor with Susac syndrome. CDR3s include the opening cysteine and the closing phenylalanine or tryptophan. A D gene is named only where the DNA matches it firmly. Size values are once, few and many counts, or a class for expanded clones, and some rows have none.

j_call v_call d_call clone_size cdr3_nt cdr3_aa
TRBJ1-1 TRBV30 NA once TGTGCCGGGACAAAGGCGGCGAAGAACACTGAAGCTTTCTTT CAGTKAAKNTEAFF
TRBJ2-1 TRBV20-1 NA NA TGCAGTGCTAGTAAATCGGGCGCCAGCTCCTACAATGAGCAGTTCTTC CSASKSGASSYNEQFF
TRBJ2-5 TRBV29-1 NA NA TGCAGCGCCAGGTTGGGGAACGGGGCGACCCAGTACTTC CSARLGNGATQYF
TRBJ1-1 TRBV7-9 NA once TGTGCCAGCAGCTCCACGACTTGGGCTGAAGCTTTCTTT CASSSTTWAEAFF
TRBJ2-6 TRBV28 NA NA TGTGCCAGCACCACTCATTCTGGGGCCAACGTCCTGACTTTC CASTTHSGANVLTF
TRBJ2-3 TRBV5-4 NA NA TGTGCCAGCAGCAGGGACGGTAGGAGCGCAGATACGCAGTATTTT CASSRDGRSADTQYF
TRBJ1-2 TRBV9 TRBD1 NA TGTGCCAGCAGCCCTCAGACAGGGGGCTCTGGCTACACCTTC CASSPQTGGSGYTF
TRBJ2-7 TRBV9 TRBD2 NA TGTGCCAGCAGCCCCTCGGGGGGGGTAGACTCCTACGAGCAGTACTTC CASSPSGGVDSYEQYF
TRBJ1-2 TRBV6-5 NA NA TGTGCTACCAGGGAGGACGGCTACACCTTC CATREDGYTF
TRBJ2-7 TRBV12-3/TRBV12-4 TRBD1 NA TGTGCCAGCAGTCAGCCGGGACAGGGAAGATACGAGCAGTACTTC CASSQPGQGRYEQYF
TRBJ2-7 TRBV21-1 NA NA TGTGCCAGCAGCATCAAAACCGGGACTCGGCGGGGGCGGCAGTACTTC CASSIKTGTRRGRQYF
TRBJ2-1 TRBV25-1 TRBD1 NA TGTGCCAGCAGTCATGCCGGACAGGGGGTGCATGAGCAGTTCTTC CASSHAGQGVHEQFF
TRBJ2-3 TRBV20-1 TRBD1 NA TGCAGTGCTCCTTCTCCGGGACAGGGGAAGGTTGGGCAGTATTTT CSAPSPGQGKVGQYF
TRBJ2-7 TRBV30 NA once TGTGCCTGGAGTGGCCTAACCTACGAGCAGTACTTC CAWSGLTYEQYF
TRBJ1-1 TRBV3-1 NA NA TGTGCCAGCAGCCAGCTCGGTATCGGCACTGAAGCTTTCTTT CASSQLGIGTEAFF
TRBJ2-1 TRBV29-1 NA NA TGCAGCGTTGATAACTTAGCTTGTGAGCAGTTCTTC CSVDNLACEQFF
TRBJ2-7 TRBV6-1 TRBD2 NA TGTGCCAGCGTAGCTAGCGGATCCTACGAGCAGTACTTC CASVASGSYEQYF
TRBJ2-1 TRBV9 TRBD2 NA TGTGCCAGCAGCGTAGGGCTAGCGGACTACGGGAATGAGCAGTTCTTC CASSVGLADYGNEQFF
TRBJ1-2 TRBV15 NA NA TGTGCCACCAGCAGAGAAAGGGCAATCGGTGGCTACACCTTC CATSRERAIGGYTF
TRBJ2-5 TRBV27 NA once TGTGCCAGCAGACGCCAACTCGGAGGGTTTGAAGAGACCCAGTACTTC CASRRQLGGFEETQYF
TRBJ2-5 TRBV6-5 NA NA TGTGCCAGCAGTTACTCGACTTTAACAGGGTCGGTCCAAGAGACCCAGTACTTC CASSYSTLTGSVQETQYF
TRBJ2-7 TRBV5-1 NA NA TGCGCCAGCAGCTTCAGTGGGGAAGGTGGCGAGCAGTACTTC CASSFSGEGGEQYF
TRBJ2-5 TRBV12-3/TRBV12-4 NA NA TGTGCCAGCAGTTTTGAGGGTGCGGAGACCCAGTACTTC CASSFEGAETQYF
TRBJ2-3 TRBV29-1 TRBD2 NA TGCAGCGTGCCTCGACTAGCGGGAGGGCCTACGACGAGCACAGATACGCAGTATTTT CSVPRLAGGPTTSTDTQYF
TRBJ1-4 TRBV15 NA once TGTGCCACCAGTGGACCCACAGGCGCAACTAATGAAAAACTGTTTTTT CATSGPTGATNEKLFF
TRBJ2-1 TRBV24-1 TRBD2 NA TGTGCCACCAGTGCCCCCACCGCGGCGGGAGGGAGGGGTGAGCAGTTCTTC CATSAPTAAGGRGEQFF
TRBJ2-2 TRBV29-1 TRBD1 NA TGCAGCGTTCAACGGACAGGGCGCACCGGGGAGCTGTTTTTT CSVQRTGRTGELFF
TRBJ1-2 TRBV28 TRBD1 once TGTGCCAGCAGACCCCAGGGACAGGGGGCGGGGGGCTACACCTTC CASRPQGQGAGGYTF
TRBJ2-7 TRBV15 TRBD2 NA TGTGCCACCAGCAGAGGTAGCGGGAGGGACTACGAGCAGTACTTC CATSRGSGRDYEQYF
TRBJ2-2 TRBV12-3/TRBV12-4 TRBD2 NA TGTGCCAGCAGTCCCACGACTAGCGATAGGAACACCGGGGAGCTGTTTTTT CASSPTTSDRNTGELFF
TRBJ1-2 TRBV1 NA NA TGCACCAGCAGCCAATGCTGGGGGAATTTCCTCTATGGCTACACCTTC CTSSQCWGNFLYGYTF
TRBJ2-1 TRBV12-3/TRBV12-4 NA NA TGTGCCAGCAGTTTAATGGATAGGGTATACAATGAGCAGTTCTTC CASSLMDRVYNEQFF
TRBJ2-7 TRBV12-3/TRBV12-4 NA NA TGTGCCAGTACCCAATCCTACGAGCAGTACTTC CASTQSYEQYF
TRBJ2-1 TRBV5-1 NA NA TGCGCCAGCAGCTTAACGATGAGGAGGGACAATGAGCAGTTCTTC CASSLTMRRDNEQFF
TRBJ2-7 TRBV20-1 NA NA TGCAGTGCTAGAGACACCGATCATCCACTCGAGCAGTACTTC CSARDTDHPLEQYF
TRBJ2-7 TRBV20-1 NA NA TGCAGTGCTACCGTGGATGGGGGACTCACCTACGAGCAGTACTTC CSATVDGGLTYEQYF
TRBJ1-2 TRBV7-9 NA NA TGTGCCAGCAGCTTAGGGTCGGCTAACTATGGCTACACCTTC CASSLGSANYGYTF
TRBJ1-5 TRBV20-1 NA NA TGCAGTGCTAACAGGCTCGGACAGCCCCAGCATTTT CSANRLGQPQHF
TRBJ2-2 TRBV25-1 NA NA TGTGCCAGCAGTGAATCGGGGTTCGGGGAGCTGTTTTTT CASSESGFGELFF
TRBJ2-7 TRBV20-1 NA NA TGCAGTGCTAGAGATCGGGGCCCTCGCGCGTACTTC CSARDRGPRAYF
TRBJ2-3 TRBV14 TRBD2 NA TGTGCCAGCAGCCTCAGAACGGGACTAGCGGGAACAGATACGCAGTATTTT CASSLRTGLAGTDTQYF
TRBJ2-2 TRBV4-2 NA once TGTGCCAGCAGCCAAGAGCCCCGCGTGGGGAACACCGGGGAGCTGTTTTTT CASSQEPRVGNTGELFF
TRBJ2-7 TRBV5-6 NA NA TGTGCCAGCAGCTTGGTAGGGGCGCCCTACGAGCAGTACTTC CASSLVGAPYEQYF
TRBJ2-7 TRBV4-1 NA NA TGCGCCAGCAGCCAGCCCGGACTCCCTACCTACGAGCAGTACTTC CASSQPGLPTYEQYF
TRBJ2-3 TRBV28 NA few TGTGCCAGCAGTGGGCTAGCGATTAGCACAGATACGCAGTATTTT CASSGLAISTDTQYF
TRBJ2-1 TRBV24-1 TRBD1 NA TGTGCCACCAGTGATCCCGAGACAGGGAAGGATGAGCAGTTCTTC CATSDPETGKDEQFF
TRBJ2-7 TRBV20-1 TRBD2 once TGCAGCGGGAGTGGACTAGCGGGAGGGGATGGCTACGAGCAGTACTTC CSGSGLAGGDGYEQYF
TRBJ1-1 TRBV12-3/TRBV12-4 NA NA TGTGCCAGCAGTTCGCCGGGGGGTGAAGCTTTCTTT CASSSPGGEAFF
TRBJ2-5 TRBV20-1 TRBD2 once TGCAGTGCTATTAGTCTAGCGGGAGTAGAGACCCAGTACTTC CSAISLAGVETQYF